The T cell receptor beta chain under discussion was sequenced for a study of technical replicates of blood from a handful of donors. Produced via immunoSEQ multiplex PCR; TCRdb's table is partial and in-frame only. The repertoire holds tens of thousands of clones, around 94% seen once, with 0.2% to 0.3% in the top ten. V lost 4 bases and J 7 bases, leaving 17 bases between the germline ends. The CDR3 is made up of 14 amino acids. CDR1 is SGHNT and CDR2 is YENEEA in the germline V gene. The clonotype was recovered from a human donor in good health. Sequenced input: T cells isolated from PBMCs. The chain links TRBV11-3 to TRBJ2-7; TRBD2 is a possible D gene (5 bases). Here the CDR3 DNA reads TGTGCCAGCAGCTATAATGGGCCACCGGGAGAGCAGTACTTC. Residues: CASSYNGPPGEQYF.